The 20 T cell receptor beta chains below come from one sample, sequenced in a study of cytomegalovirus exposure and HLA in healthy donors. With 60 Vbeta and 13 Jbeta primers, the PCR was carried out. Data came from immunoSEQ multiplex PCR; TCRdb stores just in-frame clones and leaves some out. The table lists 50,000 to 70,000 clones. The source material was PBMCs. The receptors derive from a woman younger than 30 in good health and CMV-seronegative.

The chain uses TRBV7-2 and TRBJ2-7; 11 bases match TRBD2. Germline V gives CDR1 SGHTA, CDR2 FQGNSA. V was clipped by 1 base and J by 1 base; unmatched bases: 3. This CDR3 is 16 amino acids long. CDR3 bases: TGTGCCAGCAGCTTAGTAGCGGGGGGGCCTTCCTACGAGCAGTACTTC. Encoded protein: CASSLVAGGPSYEQYF.

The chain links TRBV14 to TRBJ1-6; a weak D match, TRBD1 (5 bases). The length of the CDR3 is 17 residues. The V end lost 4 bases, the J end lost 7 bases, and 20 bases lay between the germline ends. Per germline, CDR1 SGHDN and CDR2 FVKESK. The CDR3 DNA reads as TGTGCCAGCAGCCTCCACCGGGGGGGTTTAAGCAATTCACCCCTCCACTTT. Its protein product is CASSLHRGGLSNSPLHF.

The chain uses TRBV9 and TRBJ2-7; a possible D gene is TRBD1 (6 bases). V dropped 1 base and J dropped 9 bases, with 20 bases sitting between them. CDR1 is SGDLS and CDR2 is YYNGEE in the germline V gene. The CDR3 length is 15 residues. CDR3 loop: CASSVSGRGSGLQYF. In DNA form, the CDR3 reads TGTGCCAGCAGCGTATCCGGCAGGGGATCCGGGTTGCAGTACTTC.

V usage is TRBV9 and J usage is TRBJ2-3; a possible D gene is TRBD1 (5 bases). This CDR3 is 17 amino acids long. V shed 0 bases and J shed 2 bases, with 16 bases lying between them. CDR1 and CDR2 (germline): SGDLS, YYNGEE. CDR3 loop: CASSVGRSKGYTDTQYF. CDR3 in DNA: TGTGCCAGCAGCGTAGGAAGGTCTAAGGGGTACACAGATACGCAGTATTTT.

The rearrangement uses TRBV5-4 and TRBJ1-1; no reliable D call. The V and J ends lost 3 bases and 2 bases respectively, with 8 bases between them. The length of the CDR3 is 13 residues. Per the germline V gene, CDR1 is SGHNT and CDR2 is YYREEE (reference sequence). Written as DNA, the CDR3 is TGTGCCAGCAGCTGGAGCGGTAACACTGAAGCTTTCTTT. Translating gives CASSWSGNTEAFF.

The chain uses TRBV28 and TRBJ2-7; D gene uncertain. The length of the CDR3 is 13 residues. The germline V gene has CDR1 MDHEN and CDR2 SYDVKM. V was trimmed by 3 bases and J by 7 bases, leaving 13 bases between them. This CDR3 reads CASSLSGSREQYF. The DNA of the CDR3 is TGTGCCAGCAGTTTGTCCGGGTCTCGGGAGCAGTACTTC.

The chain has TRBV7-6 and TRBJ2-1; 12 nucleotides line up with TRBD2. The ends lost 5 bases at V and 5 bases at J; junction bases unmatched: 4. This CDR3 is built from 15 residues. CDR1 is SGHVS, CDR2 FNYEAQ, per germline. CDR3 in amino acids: CASSPRLAGDNEQFF. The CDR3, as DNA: TGTGCCAGCAGCCCTAGACTAGCGGGGGACAATGAGCAGTTCTTC. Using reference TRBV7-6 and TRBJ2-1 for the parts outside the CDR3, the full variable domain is GAGVSQSPRYKVTKRGQDVALRCDPISGHVSLYWYRQALGQGPEFLTYFNYEAQQDKSGLPNDRFSAERPEGSISTLTIQRTEQRDSAMYRCASSPRLAGDNEQFFGPGTRLTVL.

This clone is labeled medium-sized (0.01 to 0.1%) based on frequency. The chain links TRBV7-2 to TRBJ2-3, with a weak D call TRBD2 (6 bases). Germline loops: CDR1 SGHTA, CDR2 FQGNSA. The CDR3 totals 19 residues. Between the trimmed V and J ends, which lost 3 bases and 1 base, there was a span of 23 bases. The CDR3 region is CASSFMGPGGWYGTDTQYF. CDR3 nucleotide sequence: TGTGCCAGCAGCTTTATGGGACCAGGAGGGTGGTACGGCACAGATACGCAGTATTTT.

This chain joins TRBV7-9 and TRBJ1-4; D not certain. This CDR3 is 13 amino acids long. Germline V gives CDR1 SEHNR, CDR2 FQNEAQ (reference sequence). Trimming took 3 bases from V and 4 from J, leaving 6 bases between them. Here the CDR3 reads CASSLSLNEKLFF. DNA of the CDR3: TGTGCCAGCAGCTTGTCCCTTAATGAAAAACTGTTTTTT.

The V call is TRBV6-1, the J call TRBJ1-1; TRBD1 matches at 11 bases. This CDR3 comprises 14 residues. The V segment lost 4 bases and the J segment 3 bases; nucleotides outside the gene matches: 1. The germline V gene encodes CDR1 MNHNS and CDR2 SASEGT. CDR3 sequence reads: CASSGGQGDTEAFF. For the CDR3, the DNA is TGTGCCAGCAGTGGGGGACAGGGGGACACTGAAGCTTTCTTT.

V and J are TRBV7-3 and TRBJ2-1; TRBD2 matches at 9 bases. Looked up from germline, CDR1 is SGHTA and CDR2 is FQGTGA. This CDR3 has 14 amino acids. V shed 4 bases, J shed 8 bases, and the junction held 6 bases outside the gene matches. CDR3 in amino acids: CASSSGTSPDEQFF. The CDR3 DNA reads TGTGCCAGCAGCTCCGGGACTAGCCCAGATGAGCAGTTCTTC.

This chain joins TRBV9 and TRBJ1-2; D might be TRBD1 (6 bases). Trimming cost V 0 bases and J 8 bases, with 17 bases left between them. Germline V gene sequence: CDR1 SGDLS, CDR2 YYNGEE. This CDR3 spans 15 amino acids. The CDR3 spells CASSVAGTFQGGYTF. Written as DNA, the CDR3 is TGTGCCAGCAGCGTAGCAGGGACATTCCAGGGGGGCTACACCTTC.

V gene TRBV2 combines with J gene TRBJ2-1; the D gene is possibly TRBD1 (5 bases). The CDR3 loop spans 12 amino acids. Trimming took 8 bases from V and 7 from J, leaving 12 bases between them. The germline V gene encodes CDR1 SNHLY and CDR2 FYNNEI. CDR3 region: CASLQGLNEQFF. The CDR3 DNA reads TGTGCCAGCCTCCAGGGCCTAAATGAGCAGTTCTTC.

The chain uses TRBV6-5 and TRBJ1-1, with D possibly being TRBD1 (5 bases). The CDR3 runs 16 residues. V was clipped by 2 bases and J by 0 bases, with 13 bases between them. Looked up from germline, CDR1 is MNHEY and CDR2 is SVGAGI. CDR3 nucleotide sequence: TGTGCCAGCAGTTACAGGGGAAGGCCACTGAACACTGAAGCTTTCTTT. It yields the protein CASSYRGRPLNTEAFF.

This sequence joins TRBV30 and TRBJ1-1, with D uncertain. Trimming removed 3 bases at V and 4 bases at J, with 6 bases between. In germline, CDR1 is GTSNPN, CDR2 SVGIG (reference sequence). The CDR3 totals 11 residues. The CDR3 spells CAWRAATEAFF. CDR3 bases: TGTGCCTGGAGAGCCGCCACTGAAGCTTTCTTT.

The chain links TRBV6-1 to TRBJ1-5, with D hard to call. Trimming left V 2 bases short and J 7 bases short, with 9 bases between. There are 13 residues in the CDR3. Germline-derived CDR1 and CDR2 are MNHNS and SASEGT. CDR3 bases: TGTGCCAGCAGTGAATTGGTGGGCCAGCCCCAGCATTTT. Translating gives CASSELVGQPQHF.

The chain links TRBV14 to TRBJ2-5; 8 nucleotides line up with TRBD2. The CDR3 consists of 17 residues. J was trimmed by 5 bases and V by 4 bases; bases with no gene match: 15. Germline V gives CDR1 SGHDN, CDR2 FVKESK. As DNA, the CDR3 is TGTGCCAGCAGCCTCCCTTCCCCAGCGGGGGCTGGGGAGACCCAGTACTTC. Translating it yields CASSLPSPAGAGETQYF.

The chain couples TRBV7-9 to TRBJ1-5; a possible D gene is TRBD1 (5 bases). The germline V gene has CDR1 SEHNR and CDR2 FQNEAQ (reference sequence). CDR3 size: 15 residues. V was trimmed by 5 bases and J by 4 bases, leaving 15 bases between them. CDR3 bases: TGTGCCAGCAGCGTCTCGGGGGATCGGAATCAGCCCCAGCATTTT. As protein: CASSVSGDRNQPQHF. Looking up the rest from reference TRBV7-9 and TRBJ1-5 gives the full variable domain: DTGVSQNPRHKITKRGQNVTFRCDPISEHNRLYWYRQTLGQGPEFLTYFQNEAQLEKSRLLSDRFSAERPKGSFSTLEIQRTEQGDSAMYLCASSVSGDRNQPQHFGDGTRLSIL.

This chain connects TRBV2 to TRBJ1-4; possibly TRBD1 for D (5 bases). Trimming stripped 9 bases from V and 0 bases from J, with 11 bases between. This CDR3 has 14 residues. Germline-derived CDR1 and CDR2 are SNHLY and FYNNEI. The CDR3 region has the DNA TGTGCCAGGAGCTGGGGGGCAACTAATGAAAAACTGTTTTTT. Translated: CARSWGATNEKLFF.

The CDR3 coding sequence is TGTGCCAGCAGTCTAGCGTGGAGCACAGATACGCAGTATTTT. Translation: CASSLAWSTDTQYF. The chain joins TRBV6-5 to TRBJ2-3; TRBD2 might be the D (6 bases). Between the trimmed V and J ends, which lost 5 bases and 0 bases, there was a span of 9 bases. The CDR3 is made up of 14 amino acids. The germline V gene has CDR1 MNHEY and CDR2 SVGAGI.